The text below deals with one T cell receptor beta chain. This sample was taken from a study of long-term antiretroviral therapy in people with HIV. Each specimen consisted of roughly 1-10 million cryopreserved PBMC prior to extraction of DNA. Assay version v3.0 of immunoSEQ was used, and it was run at survey level. Produced via immunoSEQ multiplex PCR; TCRdb's table is partial and in-frame only. The data contain 23,000 or so clones, roughly 88% of them singletons. There are 15 residues in the CDR3. Germline V gene data show CDR1 as SGHNT and CDR2 as YYREEE (reference sequence). Between the trimmed V and J ends, which lost 4 bases and 2 bases, there was a span of 13 bases.

The chain uses TRBV5-4 and TRBJ2-1; tentative D call: TRBD1 (5 bases). Source: unsorted PBMCs, taken around 4.5 years after starting antiretroviral therapy. The sequence was obtained from a man between 25 and 39 years old with HIV. CDR3 sequence (DNA): TGTGCCAGCAGCCTGCAGGGTTCCGCCTACAATGAGCAGTTCTTC. It specifies CASSLQGSAYNEQFF.